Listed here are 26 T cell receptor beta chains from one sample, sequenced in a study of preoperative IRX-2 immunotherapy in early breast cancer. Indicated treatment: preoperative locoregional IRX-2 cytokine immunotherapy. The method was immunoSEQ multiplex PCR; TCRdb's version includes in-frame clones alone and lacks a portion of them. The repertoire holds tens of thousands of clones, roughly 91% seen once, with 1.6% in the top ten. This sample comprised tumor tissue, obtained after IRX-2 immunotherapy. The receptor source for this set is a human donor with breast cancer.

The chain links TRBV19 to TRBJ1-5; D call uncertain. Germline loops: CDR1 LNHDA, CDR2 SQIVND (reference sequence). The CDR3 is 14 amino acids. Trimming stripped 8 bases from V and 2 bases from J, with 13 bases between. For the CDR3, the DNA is TGTGCCAGTTCCGATCTGCCCGGCAATCAGCCCCAGCATTTT. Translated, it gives CASSDLPGNQPQHF.

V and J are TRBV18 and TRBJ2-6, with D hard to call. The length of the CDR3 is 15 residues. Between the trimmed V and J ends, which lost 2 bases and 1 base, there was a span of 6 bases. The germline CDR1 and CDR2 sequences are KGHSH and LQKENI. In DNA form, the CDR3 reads TGTGCCAGCTCACCAACCGTGTCTGGGGCCAACGTCCTGACTTTC. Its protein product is CASSPTVSGANVLTF.

For the CDR3, the DNA is TGTGCTAGTGGCCCCATCGGGGCGGGTTGGGGTAATGAGCAGTTCTTC. Encoded protein: CASGPIGAGWGNEQFF. The rearrangement uses TRBV12-5 and TRBJ2-1; perhaps D is TRBD1 or TRBD2 (5 bases each). CDR3 length: 16 residues. V lost 6 bases to trimming and J lost 7 bases, with 22 bases between them. Germline CDR1 LGHNT, CDR2 FRNRAP. Full variable domain (missing parts from reference TRBV12-5 and TRBJ2-1): DARVTQTPRHKVTEMGQEVTMRCQPILGHNTVFWYRQTMMQGLELLAYFRNRAPLDDSGMPKDRFSAEMPDATLATLKIQPSEPRDSAVYFCASGPIGAGWGNEQFFGPGTRLTVL.

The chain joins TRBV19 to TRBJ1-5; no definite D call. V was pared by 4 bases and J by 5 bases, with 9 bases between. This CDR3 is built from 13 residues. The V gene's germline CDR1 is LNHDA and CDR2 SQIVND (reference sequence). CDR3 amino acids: CASSRPRDQPQHF. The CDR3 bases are TGTGCCAGTAGTAGGCCAAGGGATCAGCCCCAGCATTTT.

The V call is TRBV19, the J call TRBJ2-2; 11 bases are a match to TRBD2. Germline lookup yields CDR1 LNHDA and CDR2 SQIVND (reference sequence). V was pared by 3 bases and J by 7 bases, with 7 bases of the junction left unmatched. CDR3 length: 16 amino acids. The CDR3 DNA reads TGTGCCAGTAGTATTACTAGCGGGGGTGGAATCGGGGAGCTGTTTTTT. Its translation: CASSITSGGGIGELFF.

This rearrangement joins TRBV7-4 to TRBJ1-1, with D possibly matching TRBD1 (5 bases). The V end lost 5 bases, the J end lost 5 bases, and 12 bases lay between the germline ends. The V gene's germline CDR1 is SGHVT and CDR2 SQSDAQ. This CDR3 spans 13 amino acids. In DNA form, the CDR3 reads TGTGCCAGCAGCCTACGGAGGGGAACTGAAGCTTTCTTT. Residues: CASSLRRGTEAFF.

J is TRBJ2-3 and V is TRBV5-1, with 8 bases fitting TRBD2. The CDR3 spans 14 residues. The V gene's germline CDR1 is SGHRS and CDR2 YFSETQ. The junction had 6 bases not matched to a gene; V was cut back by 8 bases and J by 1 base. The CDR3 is CASQLADRTDTQYF. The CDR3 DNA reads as TGCGCCAGTCAACTAGCGGACCGCACAGATACGCAGTATTTT.

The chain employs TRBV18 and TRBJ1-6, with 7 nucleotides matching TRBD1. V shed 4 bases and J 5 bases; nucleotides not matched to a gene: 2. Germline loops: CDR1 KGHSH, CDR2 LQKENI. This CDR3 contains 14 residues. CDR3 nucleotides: TGTGCCAGCTCACGGGACAGCCATAATTCACCCCTCCACTTT. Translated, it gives CASSRDSHNSPLHF. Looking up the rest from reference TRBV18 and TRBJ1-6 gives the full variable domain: NAGVMQNPRHLVRRRGQEARLRCSPMKGHSHVYWYRQLPEEGLKFMVYLQKENIIDESGMPKERFSAEFPKEGPSILRIQQVVRGDSAAYFCASSRDSHNSPLHFGNGTRLTVT.

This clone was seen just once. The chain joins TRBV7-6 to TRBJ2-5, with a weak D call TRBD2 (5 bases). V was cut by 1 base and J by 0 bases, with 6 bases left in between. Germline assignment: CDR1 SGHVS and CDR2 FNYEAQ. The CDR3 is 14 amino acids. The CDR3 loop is CASSLGRNQETQYF. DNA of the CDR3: TGTGCCAGCAGCTTAGGGAGGAACCAAGAGACCCAGTACTTC.

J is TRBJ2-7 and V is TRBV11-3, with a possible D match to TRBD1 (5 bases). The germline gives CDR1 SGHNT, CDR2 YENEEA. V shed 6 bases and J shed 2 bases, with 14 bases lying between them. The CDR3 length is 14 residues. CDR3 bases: TGTGCCAGCAGTCCTCATGGGGCCCCCTACGAGCAGTACTTC. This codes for CASSPHGAPYEQYF.

For the CDR3, the DNA is TGTGCCAGCAGTTACTCAACTAGCGGGAGCTACGAGCAGTACTTC. Its protein is CASSYSTSGSYEQYF. The V gene is TRBV6-8, the J gene TRBJ2-7; 11 bases match TRBD2. The length of the CDR3 is 15 residues. The J segment lost 3 bases and the V segment lost 0 bases, leaving 1 base of the junction unmatched. Germline V CDR1 and CDR2: MNHGY, SAAAGT.

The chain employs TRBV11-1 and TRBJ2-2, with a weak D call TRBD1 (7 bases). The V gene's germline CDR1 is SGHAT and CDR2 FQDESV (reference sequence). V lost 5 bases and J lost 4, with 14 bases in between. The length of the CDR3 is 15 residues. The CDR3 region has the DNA TGTGCCAGCAGCAAGGAGGGGGCGGGCACCGGGGAGCTGTTTTTT. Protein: CASSKEGAGTGELFF.

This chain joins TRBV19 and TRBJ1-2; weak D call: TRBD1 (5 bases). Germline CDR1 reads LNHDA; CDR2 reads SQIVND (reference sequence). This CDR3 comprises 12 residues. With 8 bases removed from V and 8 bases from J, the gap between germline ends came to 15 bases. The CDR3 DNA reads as TGTGCCAGTGCCCAGGGTCACGCGGGCTACACCTTC. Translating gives CASAQGHAGYTF.

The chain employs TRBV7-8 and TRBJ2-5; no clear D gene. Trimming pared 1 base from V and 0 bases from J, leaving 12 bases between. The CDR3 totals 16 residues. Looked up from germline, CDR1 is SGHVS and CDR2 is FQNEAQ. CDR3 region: CASSLVTGPYQETQYF. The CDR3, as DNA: TGTGCCAGCAGCTTAGTAACGGGCCCGTACCAAGAGACCCAGTACTTC.

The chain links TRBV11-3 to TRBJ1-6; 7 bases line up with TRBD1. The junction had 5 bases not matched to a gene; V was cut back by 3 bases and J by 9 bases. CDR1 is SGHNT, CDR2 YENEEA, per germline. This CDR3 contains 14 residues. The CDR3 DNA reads TGTGCCAGCAGCTTTCAGGGGGAAGCTTCACCCCTCCACTTT. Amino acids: CASSFQGEASPLHF.

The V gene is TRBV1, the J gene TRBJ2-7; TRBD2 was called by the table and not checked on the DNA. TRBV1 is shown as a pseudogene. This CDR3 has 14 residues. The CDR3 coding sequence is TGCGCCAGCAGCTTAACGCAGGGAGGGCACGAGCAGTACTTC. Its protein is CASSLTQGGHEQYF.

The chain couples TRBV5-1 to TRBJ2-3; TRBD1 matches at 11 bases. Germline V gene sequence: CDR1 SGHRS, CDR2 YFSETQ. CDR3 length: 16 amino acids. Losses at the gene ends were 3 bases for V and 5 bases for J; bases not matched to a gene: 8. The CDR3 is CASSWISGTGGDTQYF. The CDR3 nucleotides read TGCGCCAGCAGCTGGATATCCGGGACAGGGGGAGATACGCAGTATTTT.

The CDR3 bases are TGCGCCAGCTCTACGGACACAGCGAACACCGGGGAGCTGTTTTTT. This gives the protein CASSTDTANTGELFF. The genes are TRBV5-1 and TRBJ2-2; TRBD1 might be the D (5 bases). V was clipped by 7 bases and J by 0 bases, with 13 bases between them. The CDR3 length is 15 residues. Looked up from germline, CDR1 is SGHRS and CDR2 is YFSETQ.

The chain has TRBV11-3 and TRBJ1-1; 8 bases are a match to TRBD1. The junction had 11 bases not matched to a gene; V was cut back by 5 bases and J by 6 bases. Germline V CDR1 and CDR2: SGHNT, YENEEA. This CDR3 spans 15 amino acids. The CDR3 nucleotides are TGTGCCAGCAGCCCGAGGACAGGGCTCGTCGCTGAAGCTTTCTTT. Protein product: CASSPRTGLVAEAFF.

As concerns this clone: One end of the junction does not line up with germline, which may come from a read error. The CDR3 region has the DNA TGTGCCAGCAGCCAAGACAGGTATAGCAATCAGCCCCAGCATTTT. This sequence encodes CASSQDRYSNQPQHF. This chain links TRBV15 with TRBJ1-5, with TRBD1 as a possible D gene (6 bases). The CDR3 loop spans 15 amino acids. The V gene's germline CDR1 is LNHNV and CDR2 YYDKDF (reference sequence). Full variable domain (rest looked up from reference TRBV15 and TRBJ1-5): DAMVIQNPRYQVTQFGKPVTLSCSQTLNHNVMYWYQQKSSQAPKLLFHYYDKDFNNEADTPDNFQSRRPNTSFCFLDIRSPGLGDTAMYLCASSQDRYSNQPQHFGDGTRLSIL.

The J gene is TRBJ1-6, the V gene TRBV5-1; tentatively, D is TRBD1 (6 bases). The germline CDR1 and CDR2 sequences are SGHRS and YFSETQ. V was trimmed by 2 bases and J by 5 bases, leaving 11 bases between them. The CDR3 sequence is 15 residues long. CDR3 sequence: CASSFLRDNNSPLHF. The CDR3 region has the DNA TGCGCCAGCAGCTTCCTCAGGGACAATAATTCACCCCTCCACTTT.

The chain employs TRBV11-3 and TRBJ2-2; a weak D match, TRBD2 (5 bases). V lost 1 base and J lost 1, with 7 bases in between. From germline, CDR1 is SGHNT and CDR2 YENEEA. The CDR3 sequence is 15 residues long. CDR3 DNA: TGTGCCAGCAGCTTAGTGAGGGAGAACACCGGGGAGCTGTTTTTT. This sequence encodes CASSLVRENTGELFF.

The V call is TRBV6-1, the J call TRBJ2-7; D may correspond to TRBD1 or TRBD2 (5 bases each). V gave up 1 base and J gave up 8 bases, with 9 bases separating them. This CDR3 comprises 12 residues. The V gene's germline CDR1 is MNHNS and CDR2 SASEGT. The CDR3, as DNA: TGTGCCAGCAGTGAAGAGGGACCAAAGCAGTACGTC. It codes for CASSEEGPKQYV.

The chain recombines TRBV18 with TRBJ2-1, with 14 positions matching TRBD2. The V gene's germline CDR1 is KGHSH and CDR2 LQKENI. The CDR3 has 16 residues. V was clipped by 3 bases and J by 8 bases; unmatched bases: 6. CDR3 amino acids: CASSPAGTSGSYEQFF. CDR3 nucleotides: TGTGCCAGCTCACCCGCCGGGACTAGCGGGAGCTATGAGCAGTTCTTC.

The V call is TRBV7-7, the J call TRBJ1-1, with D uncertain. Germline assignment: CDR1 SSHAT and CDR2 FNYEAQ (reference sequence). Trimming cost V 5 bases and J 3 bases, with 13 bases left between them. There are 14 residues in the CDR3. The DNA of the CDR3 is TGTGCCAGCAGCCAGGATGAGGGATACACTGAAGCTTTCTTT. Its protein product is CASSQDEGYTEAFF. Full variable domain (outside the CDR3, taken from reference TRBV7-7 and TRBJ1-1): GAGVSQSPRYKVTKRGQDVTLRCDPISSHATLYWYQQALGQGPEFLTYFNYEAQPDKSGLPSDRFSAERPEGSISTLTIQRTEQRDSAMYRCASSQDEGYTEAFFGQGTRLTVV.

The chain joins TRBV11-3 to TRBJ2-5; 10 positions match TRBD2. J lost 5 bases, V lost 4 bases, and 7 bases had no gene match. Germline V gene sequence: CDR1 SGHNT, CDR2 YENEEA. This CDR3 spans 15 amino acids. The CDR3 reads CASSSKRGGWETQYF. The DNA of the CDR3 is TGTGCCAGCAGCTCCAAGCGGGGGGGCTGGGAGACCCAGTACTTC.